Shown below are 13 T cell receptor beta chains from a single sample sequenced in a study of patients and donors after allogeneic stem cell transplantation. Each CDR3 protein gets one entry after TCRdb re-called the RT-PCR reads with MiXCR. The repertoire holds roughly 180,000 distinct CDR3 sequences, with 35% to 50% as singletons. The sample comprised blood, either unsorted or a sorted T cell fraction (not recorded which). Receptors originate from a human donor who was either an allogeneic HSCT recipient or a stem cell or donor lymphocyte infusion donor (not recorded which). It is not recorded whose cells these are; they may come from a transplant donor.

The chain has TRBV2 and TRBJ1-5; no definite D call. Per the germline V gene, CDR1 is SNHLY and CDR2 is FYNNEI. Deletions cut 3 bases from V and 0 bases from J, with 6 bases between. The CDR3 is 14 amino acids. DNA of the CDR3: TGTGCCAGCAGTGAGGGGAATAGCAATCAGCCCCAGCATTTT. It is translated as CASSEGNSNQPQHF.

The rearrangement joins TRBV12-3 or TRBV12-4 to TRBJ2-7, with D possibly TRBD2 on 5 matching bases. Between the trimmed V and J ends, which lost 5 bases and 0 bases, there was a span of 11 bases. The CDR3 sequence is 14 residues long. The CDR3, as DNA: TGTGCCAGCAGTCGGAGGCCTATCTCCTACGAGCAGTACTTC. Encoded protein: CASSRRPISYEQYF.

The chain recombines TRBV5-1 with TRBJ1-2; D ambiguous. Deletions cut 4 bases from V and 2 bases from J, with 12 bases between. Germline V lookup: CDR1 SGHRS, CDR2 YFSETQ. This CDR3 is built from 14 residues. The CDR3 DNA follows: TGCGCCAGCAGCCCCACGGGAGTCAACTATGGCTACACCTTC. Its protein is CASSPTGVNYGYTF.

This clonotype has a count of ten or more. The chain combines TRBV7-2 with TRBJ1-5; D possibly corresponds to TRBD1 (5 bases). In germline, CDR1 is SGHTA, CDR2 FQGNSA. The CDR3 spans 14 residues. V lost 6 bases, J lost 4 bases, and 13 bases lay in between. CDR3 protein: CASSRDRPNQPQHF. CDR3 nucleotides: TGTGCCAGCAGTCGAGACAGACCTAATCAGCCCCAGCATTTT.

This clonotype has a handful of counts. V and J are TRBV20-1 and TRBJ1-1; no reliable D call. Deletions cut 0 bases from V and 8 bases from J, with 7 bases between. The CDR3 runs to 11 residues. CDR1 is DFQATT and CDR2 is SNEGSKA in the germline V gene (reference sequence). The CDR3 DNA reads TGCAGTGCTAGAGATGTGGTAGAAGCTTTCTTT. This gives the protein CSARDVVEAFF.

This chain uses TRBV6-6 with TRBJ1-4, with D possibly being TRBD1 (5 bases). Germline V gives CDR1 MNHNY, CDR2 SVGAGI (reference sequence). Trimming removed 1 base from V and 5 bases from J, with 8 bases in between. The CDR3 consists of 14 residues. CDR3 sequence (DNA): TGTGCCAGCAGTTACTTAGGGGTGAATGAAAAACTGTTTTTT. This translates into CASSYLGVNEKLFF.

The CDR3, as DNA: TGTGCCAGCAGTCCCGGACTAGCTTCTGTCTACGAGCAGTACTTC. It is translated as CASSPGLASVYEQYF. The V gene is TRBV12-3 or TRBV12-4, the J gene TRBJ2-7, with 8 bases that match TRBD2. Losses at the gene ends were 5 bases for V and 3 bases for J; bases not matched to a gene: 9. The CDR3 covers 15 residues.

The chain employs TRBV12-3 or TRBV12-4 and TRBJ1-5; TRBD1 agrees at 8 bases. CDR3 size: 15 residues. The ends lost 5 bases at V and 0 bases at J; junction bases unmatched: 3. CDR3 protein: CASSRTGSSNQPQHF. The CDR3 bases are TGTGCCAGCAGTAGGACAGGGAGTAGCAATCAGCCCCAGCATTTT.

This rearrangement joins TRBV2 to TRBJ1-1; 7 nucleotides match TRBD1. The CDR3 length is 14 residues. The trim removed 6 bases at V and 9 bases at J, leaving 13 bases unmatched. Germline V gene sequence: CDR1 SNHLY, CDR2 FYNNEI. The CDR3 sequence: CASRETGPEVQAFF. CDR3 bases: TGTGCCAGCAGGGAGACAGGGCCTGAAGTCCAAGCTTTCTTT. The full variable domain, with the rest looked up from reference TRBV2 and TRBJ1-1, is EPEVTQTPSHQVTQMGQEVILRCVPISNHLYFYWYRQILGQKVEFLVSFYNNEISEKSEIFDDQFSVERPDGSNFTLKIRSTKLEDSAMYFCASRETGPEVQAFFGQGTRLTVV.

The chain couples TRBV29-1 to TRBJ1-4; D might be TRBD1 (5 bases). CDR3 length: 11 amino acids. Trimming removed 8 bases from V and 7 bases from J, with 11 bases in between. Looked up from germline, CDR1 is SQVTM and CDR2 is ANQGSEA. In DNA, the CDR3 is TGCAGCACCCGGGGGGGTGAAAAACTGTTTTTT. Amino acids: CSTRGGEKLFF.

The V gene is TRBV4-3, the J gene TRBJ1-2; tentative D call: TRBD1 (5 bases). Germline CDR1 is LGHNA and CDR2 is YSLEER. Trimming removed 4 bases at V and 9 bases at J, with 18 bases between. This CDR3 region has 14 residues. The CDR3 nucleotides read TGCGCCAGCAGCCGCGTTAGGACTGGGACGAGCTACACCTTC. Amino acid sequence: CASSRVRTGTSYTF.

The table lists this clonotype with a few counts. The chain is built from TRBV12-3 or TRBV12-4 and TRBJ1-4, with D possibly matching TRBD1 (5 bases). The V and J ends lost 3 bases and 8 bases respectively, with 10 bases between them. CDR3 length equals 13 residues. The CDR3 protein is CASSFAGKEKLFF. The CDR3, as DNA: TGTGCCAGCAGTTTCGCAGGGAAAGAAAAACTGTTTTTT.

A note on this clonotype: It is likely a read error, because the conserved phenylalanine at the end of the CDR3 is missing. The limits of the CDR3 on the DNA are not certain, so only TCRdb's listed CDR3 is given. The genes are TRBV6-5 and TRBJ1-1. The CDR3 has 13 residues if both end residues are counted. From germline, CDR1 is MNHEY and CDR2 SVGAGI. The CDR3 region is CASSYPMGPAVFL.